Listed below are T cell receptor beta chains from one sample, sequenced in a study of beta chain features in type 1 diabetes. Some clones are missing from TCRdb's copy, which holds only in-frame ones; the method was immunoSEQ multiplex PCR. Among hundreds of thousands of clones listed, less than 20% were seen once. Material: naive CD4+ T cells from blood. The receptor source for this set is a man between 18 and 29 years old in good health. The CDR3 runs from the conserved cysteine through the conserved F or W. The order of the fields is V gene, J gene, clone size, D gene, CDR3 protein, CDR3 DNA. A D gene is named only where the DNA matches it firmly. Some rows have no size entry. The others give once, few or many, or a class for an expanded clone.

V gene: TRBV7-2; J gene: TRBJ2-5; clone size: .; D gene: .; CDR3 protein: CASSLGDGVHRGTQYF; CDR3 DNA: TGTGCCAGCAGCTTAGGGGATGGGGTTCATCGCGGGACCCAGTACTTC
V gene: TRBV5-1; J gene: TRBJ2-5; clone size: .; D gene: .; CDR3 protein: CASSLEGGQETQYF; CDR3 DNA: TGCGCCAGCAGCTTGGAGGGCGGCCAAGAGACCCAGTACTTC
V gene: TRBV6-6; J gene: TRBJ2-5; clone size: .; D gene: .; CDR3 protein: CASSATGETQYF; CDR3 DNA: TGTGCCAGCAGTGCCACAGGGGAGACCCAGTACTTC
V gene: TRBV4-1; J gene: TRBJ2-7; clone size: .; D gene: .; CDR3 protein: CASSQITRTGSSYEQYF; CDR3 DNA: TGCGCCAGCAGCCAAATAACTAGGACCGGAAGCTCCTACGAGCAGTACTTC
V gene: TRBV7-9; J gene: TRBJ1-1; clone size: few; D gene: TRBD1; CDR3 protein: CASSLRTGGGNTEAFF; CDR3 DNA: TGTGCCAGCAGCTTAAGGACAGGGGGAGGAAACACTGAAGCTTTCTTT
V gene: TRBV19; J gene: TRBJ2-7; clone size: .; D gene: TRBD1; CDR3 protein: CASSIWGTGSSYEQYF; CDR3 DNA: TGTGCCAGTAGTATATGGGGGACAGGGTCATCCTACGAGCAGTACTTC
V gene: TRBV28; J gene: TRBJ2-2; clone size: few; D gene: TRBD1; CDR3 protein: CASRLSGTANTGELFF; CDR3 DNA: TGTGCCAGCAGACTCTCCGGGACAGCGAACACCGGGGAGCTGTTTTTT
V gene: TRBV5-1; J gene: TRBJ1-1; clone size: .; D gene: .; CDR3 protein: CASSTSLQNTEAFF; CDR3 DNA: TGCGCCAGCAGCACGTCCCTACAGAACACTGAAGCTTTCTTT
V gene: TRBV19; J gene: TRBJ1-5; clone size: .; D gene: .; CDR3 protein: CASTKEALGNQPQHF; CDR3 DNA: TGTGCCAGTACGAAGGAGGCTTTGGGCAATCAGCCCCAGCATTTT
V gene: TRBV4-1; J gene: TRBJ2-3; clone size: .; D gene: TRBD1; CDR3 protein: CASSRGRDREGDTQYF; CDR3 DNA: TGCGCCAGCAGCCGCGGCCGGGACAGGGAAGGAGATACGCAGTATTTT
V gene: TRBV5-1; J gene: TRBJ2-7; clone size: few; D gene: .; CDR3 protein: CASSLVGGVAYEQYF; CDR3 DNA: TGCGCCAGCAGCTTGGTGGGGGGAGTAGCCTACGAGCAGTACTTC
V gene: TRBV6-5; J gene: TRBJ1-1; clone size: .; D gene: .; CDR3 protein: CASSYSPGMNTEAFF; CDR3 DNA: TGTGCCAGCAGTTACTCGCCCGGGATGAACACTGAAGCTTTCTTT
V gene: TRBV7-3; J gene: TRBJ2-2; clone size: few; D gene: .; CDR3 protein: CASSLGSGQRKNTGELFF; CDR3 DNA: TGTGCCAGCAGCTTAGGCTCCGGACAGAGAAAGAACACCGGGGAGCTGTTTTTT
V gene: TRBV5-4; J gene: TRBJ1-6; clone size: .; D gene: TRBD1; CDR3 protein: CASSSGTGLRAPYSPLHF; CDR3 DNA: TGTGCCAGCAGCTCCGGGACAGGACTACGAGCCCCTTATTCACCCCTCCACTTT
V gene: TRBV6-6; J gene: TRBJ2-5; clone size: .; D gene: .; CDR3 protein: CASSTSRETQYF; CDR3 DNA: TGTGCCAGCAGTACCTCTCGGGAGACCCAGTACTTC
V gene: TRBV28; J gene: TRBJ2-4; clone size: .; D gene: TRBD2; CDR3 protein: CASRLLAGDTNKNIQYF; CDR3 DNA: TGTGCCAGCAGACTACTAGCGGGGGACACGAACAAAAACATTCAGTACTTC
V gene: TRBV7-9; J gene: TRBJ2-7; clone size: few; D gene: TRBD1; CDR3 protein: CASSLDRGSSYEQYF; CDR3 DNA: TGTGCCAGCAGCCTAGACAGGGGTAGTTCCTACGAGCAGTACTTC
V gene: TRBV5-6; J gene: TRBJ1-2; clone size: few; D gene: .; CDR3 protein: CASSSRVYGYTF; CDR3 DNA: TGTGCCAGCAGCTCGAGGGTCTATGGCTACACCTTC
V gene: TRBV29-1; J gene: TRBJ2-3; clone size: .; D gene: .; CDR3 protein: CSVEEQIGSTDTQYF; CDR3 DNA: TGCAGCGTTGAGGAGCAAATCGGGAGCACAGATACGCAGTATTTT
V gene: TRBV2; J gene: TRBJ1-5; clone size: few; D gene: .; CDR3 protein: CASKSPMRNQPQHF; CDR3 DNA: TGTGCCAGCAAGAGTCCTATGAGGAATCAGCCCCAGCATTTT
V gene: TRBV5-1; J gene: TRBJ2-1; clone size: .; D gene: TRBD2; CDR3 protein: CASSLDTLAALWFF; CDR3 DNA: TGCGCCAGCAGCTTGGATACTCTAGCGGCCCTTTGGTTCTTC
V gene: TRBV7-2; J gene: TRBJ2-2; clone size: .; D gene: TRBD2; CDR3 protein: CASSLGSGSTGELFF; CDR3 DNA: TGTGCCAGCAGCTTAGGTAGCGGGAGCACCGGGGAGCTGTTTTTT
V gene: TRBV6-1; J gene: TRBJ2-7; clone size: few; D gene: TRBD1; CDR3 protein: CASSRDRGRSYEQYF; CDR3 DNA: TGTGCCAGCAGTCGCGACAGGGGGAGATCCTACGAGCAGTACTTC
V gene: TRBV7-3; J gene: TRBJ2-7; clone size: few; D gene: TRBD2; CDR3 protein: CASSSEREGEQYF; CDR3 DNA: TGTGCCAGCAGCTCCGAGCGGGAGGGCGAGCAGTACTTC